This passage covers 4 T cell receptor beta chains from one sample sequenced in a study of CD8+ T cells in alopecia areata (dated by TCRdb to 2017 to 2018). Preparation of the library involved the immunoSEQ multiplex PCR assay. RNA was extracted from all samples and reverse transcribed into cDNA as template for TCR sequencing. This is the immuneACCESS table as TCRdb keeps it, with only in-frame sequences that have V and J called. A part of the clones is gone; compared with another copy, unresolved V genes explain less than half, and the rest is unexplained. This sample gives about 160,000 clones in total; roughly 50% of them show up just once. In total, the top ten clones hold about 6.8% of the sample. Sequencing was done on a sample of CD4+ T cells sorted from blood. These receptors were collected from a human donor with alopecia areata.

The CDR3 DNA reads TGTGCCAGCAGCTTAACCTCTGCCTACAATGAGCAGTTCTTC. This encodes CASSLTSAYNEQFF. The chain has TRBV7-3 and TRBJ2-1; D remains ambiguous. V was cut by 0 bases and J by 2 bases, with 5 bases left in between. Germline CDR1 is SGHTA and CDR2 is FQGTGA. The CDR3 is 14 residues long.

The chain has TRBV28 and TRBJ2-5; 8 bases are a match to TRBD1. Germline V gene lookup returns CDR1 MDHEN and CDR2 SYDVKM. With 6 bases clipped from V and 4 bases from J, the junction kept 4 bases outside the gene matches. CDR3 length equals 13 residues. CDR3 amino acids: CASSPGGRETQYF. The CDR3 DNA reads TGTGCCAGCAGCCCAGGGGGCAGAGAGACCCAGTACTTC.

This chain joins TRBV27 and TRBJ2-1; 7 positions agree with TRBD2. Germline CDR1 is MNHEY and CDR2 is SMNVEV (reference sequence). V shed 5 bases, J shed 3 bases, and the junction held 4 bases outside the gene matches. The CDR3 has 14 amino acids. DNA for the CDR3: TGTGCCAGCAGTCTGAAGCGGGACTACAATGAGCAGTTCTTC. Its protein product is CASSLKRDYNEQFF.

In its sample, this clone was seen a few times. The V and J genes are TRBV7-2 and TRBJ2-1; D gene ambiguous. Trimming took off 5 bases at V and 5 bases at J, with 13 bases between the two ends. CDR1 and CDR2 from the germline V gene are SGHTA and FQGNSA. This CDR3 has 14 amino acids. The CDR3 DNA is TGTGCCAGCAGCCCAGGTTCCCCCCACAATGAGCAGTTCTTC. Its protein product is CASSPGSPHNEQFF.